The clone carrying this TCR beta chain was seen a handful of times. The source of the sample is a study of T-cell memory formation after mild COVID-19. The CDR3 is 17 amino acids. CDR1 and CDR2 from the germline V gene are MGHRA and YSYEKL. Trimming took 3 bases from V and 17 from J, leaving 31 bases between them. The 5'RACE method, run with constant-segment primers, produced TCR alpha and TCR beta cDNA libraries (carrying sample barcodes and UMIs). In TCRdb, the 5' RACE reads were re-called with MiXCR into one record per CDR3 protein. Among roughly 250,000 distinct CDR3 sequences listed, over 15% were seen once.

The chain has TRBV4-1 and TRBJ2-2; weak D call: TRBD2 (5 bases). This sequence was found in a man aged 18-30 years who had mild COVID-19 (a few samples of this study predate the infection). Cell type and time point are not known. Material for sequencing was PBMCs or a T cell subset sorted from them (not recorded which). CDR3 nucleotide sequence: TGCGCCAGCAGCCACCACCGCGCGGCACTCAACACCGGGGAGCCTTTTTTT. Protein product: CASSHHRAALNTGEPFF.